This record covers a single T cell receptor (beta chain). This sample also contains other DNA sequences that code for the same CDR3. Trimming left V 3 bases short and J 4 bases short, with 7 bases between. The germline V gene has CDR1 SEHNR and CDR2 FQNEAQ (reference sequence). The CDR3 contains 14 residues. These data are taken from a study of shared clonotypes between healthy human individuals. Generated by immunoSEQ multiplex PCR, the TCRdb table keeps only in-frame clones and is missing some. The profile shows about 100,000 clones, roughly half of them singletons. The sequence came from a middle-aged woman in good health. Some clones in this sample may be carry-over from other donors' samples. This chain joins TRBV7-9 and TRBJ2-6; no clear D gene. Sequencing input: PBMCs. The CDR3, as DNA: TGTGCCAGCAGCTTTGGTTCCGGGGCCAACGTCCTGACTTTC. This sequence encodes CASSFGSGANVLTF. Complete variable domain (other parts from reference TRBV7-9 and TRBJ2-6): DTGVSQNPRHKITKRGQNVTFRCDPISEHNRLYWYRQTLGQGPEFLTYFQNEAQLEKSRLLSDRFSAERPKGSFSTLEIQRTEQGDSAMYLCASSFGSGANVLTFGAGSRLTVL.